This T cell receptor beta chain originates from a study of blood T cell repertoires in COVID-19. Study summary: All recovered Cohort 3 donors got two negative PCRs, got clearance, or saw symptom resolution. There were acute and convalescent COVID-19 samples, and they came from the United States, Italy and Spain. T cells, B-cell-depleted T cells, or PBMCs supplied cDNA or gDNA.

The germline CDR1 and CDR2 sequences are SGHVS and FNYEAQ. The CDR3 totals 14 residues. V lost 1 base to trimming and J lost 1 base, with 6 bases between them. Participant reports of clinical history set cohort assignment. Libraries were prepared by immunoSEQ multiplex PCR; TCRdb keeps only in-frame clonotypes and omits some of them. The data contain 350,000 to 400,000 clones, more than 75% of them seen just once; the ten biggest clones take up approximately 1.9%. The sample taken for sequencing was PBMCs or T cells enriched from blood (not recorded which). This sequence was found in a man aged 35-49 years in a cohort exposed to, infected with or recovered from COVID-19 (not recorded which). The V gene is TRBV7-6, the J gene TRBJ2-3; D remains ambiguous. The CDR3 sequence is CASSLGSGTDTQYF. The DNA for the CDR3 is TGTGCCAGCAGCTTAGGTTCTGGCACAGATACGCAGTATTTT.